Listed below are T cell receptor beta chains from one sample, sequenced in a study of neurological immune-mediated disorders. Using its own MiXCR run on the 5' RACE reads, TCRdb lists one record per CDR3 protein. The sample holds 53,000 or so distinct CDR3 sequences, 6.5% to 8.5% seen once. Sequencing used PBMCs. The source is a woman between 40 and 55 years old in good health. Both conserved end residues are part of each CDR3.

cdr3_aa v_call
CASSFNYEQYF TRBV5-6
CAWTLFGGTEAFF TRBV30
CASRTTTGARGDEQFF TRBV5-1
CASSLGQALEQYF TRBV11-2
CASSQGATSGSSYNEQFF TRBV3-1
CVSRDQENYGYTF TRBV6-5
CASCPIGGDQPQHF TRBV2
CATSDPGQGGPLGEQYF TRBV24-1
CASTPSLEGFGYGYTF TRBV7-9
CASSQVQARTSGSPYNEQFF TRBV4-3
CASSQNPTDSNQPQHF TRBV4-2
CATSDGTGVGNQPQHF TRBV24-1
CASSKGTSGYNEQFF TRBV7-2
CATSDHRDVSNEQFF TRBV24-1
CASKSSGSSYEQYF TRBV7-2
CASSYSPQLAGGRSFYEQYF TRBV6-5
CSAHPGTGLQETQYF TRBV20-1
CSVEFANEKLFF TRBV29-1
CASSSVKDGYTF TRBV6-5
CASSLAPTAYEQYF TRBV5-6
CASSQNTISREKLFF TRBV4-3
CSTTTGANENLFF TRBV29-1
CSAGTSGGDEQFF TRBV20-1
CASSPGGMRTEAFF TRBV9
CASSESSGLPPDIQYF TRBV10-1
CAISESDKGSPYEQYF TRBV10-3
CASSISDLNTEAFF TRBV27
CSARGRELPDTQYF TRBV20-1
CASSQGGRQNYGYTF TRBV4-2
CASSVDGGNTEAFF TRBV9
CASSQDLKGLNEQFF TRBV3-1
CASSTGRRMPQHF TRBV28
CASSAGGPDEKLFF TRBV5-1
CASSLVSGGGMQDTQYF TRBV7-6
CSVQKGTATGELFF TRBV29-1
CASSLDARGYEQYF TRBV7-2
CASSPGRRASRYNEQFF TRBV5-1
CASSHGTGSYEQYF TRBV5-4
CASSFPWTGGGNTIYF TRBV7-2
CATVGGNTEAFF TRBV15
CATSRETREQYF TRBV15
CASATGQLNMNTEAFF TRBV5-1
CASSRRQGSEAFF TRBV7-7
CASSVGGLSTDTQYF TRBV9
CAWSQGPGHTEAFF TRBV30
CASGVVTWYSGELFF TRBV6-2/TRBV6-3
CASSLRKGGKGYTF TRBV5-6
CASSLMAAGAFF TRBV7-2